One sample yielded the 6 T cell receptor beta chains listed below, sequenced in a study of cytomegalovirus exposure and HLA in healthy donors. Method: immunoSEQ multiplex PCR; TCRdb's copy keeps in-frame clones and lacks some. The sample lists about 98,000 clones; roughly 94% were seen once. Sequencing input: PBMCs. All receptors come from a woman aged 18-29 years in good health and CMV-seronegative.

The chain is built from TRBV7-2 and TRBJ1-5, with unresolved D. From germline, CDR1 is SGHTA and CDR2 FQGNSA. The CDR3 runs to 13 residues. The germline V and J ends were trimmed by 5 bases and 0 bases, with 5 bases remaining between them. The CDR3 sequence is CASSRGSNQPQHF. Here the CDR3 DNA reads TGTGCCAGCAGCCGGGGTAGCAATCAGCCCCAGCATTTT.

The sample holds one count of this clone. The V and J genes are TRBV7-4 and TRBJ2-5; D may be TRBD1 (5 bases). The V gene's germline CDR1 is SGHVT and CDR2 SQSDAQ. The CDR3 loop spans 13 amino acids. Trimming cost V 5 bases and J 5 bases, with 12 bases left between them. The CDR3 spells CASSQGHRETQYF. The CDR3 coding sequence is TGTGCCAGCAGCCAAGGACACCGGGAGACCCAGTACTTC.

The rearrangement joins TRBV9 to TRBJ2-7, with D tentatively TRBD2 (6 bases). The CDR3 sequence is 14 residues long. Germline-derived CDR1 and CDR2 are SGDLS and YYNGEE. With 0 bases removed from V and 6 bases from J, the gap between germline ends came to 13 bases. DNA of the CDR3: TGTGCCAGCAGCGTAGAATATCGGGGAGGCGAGCAGTACTTC. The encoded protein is CASSVEYRGGEQYF.

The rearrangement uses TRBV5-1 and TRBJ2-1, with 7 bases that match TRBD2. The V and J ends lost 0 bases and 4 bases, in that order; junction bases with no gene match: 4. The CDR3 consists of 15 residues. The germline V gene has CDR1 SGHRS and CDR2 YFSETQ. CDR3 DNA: TGCGCCAGCAGCTTGGTGGCGGGGGAGTACAATGAGCAGTTCTTC. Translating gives CASSLVAGEYNEQFF.

CDR3 DNA sequence: TGCGCCAGCAGCTTTGAGGGAGCTGGCACAGATACGCAGTATTTT. It encodes CASSFEGAGTDTQYF. V is TRBV5-1 and J is TRBJ2-3, with a possible D match to TRBD2 (5 bases). The V end lost 2 bases, the J end lost 1 base, and 11 bases lay between the germline ends. The CDR3 totals 15 residues. Germline loops: CDR1 SGHRS, CDR2 YFSETQ.

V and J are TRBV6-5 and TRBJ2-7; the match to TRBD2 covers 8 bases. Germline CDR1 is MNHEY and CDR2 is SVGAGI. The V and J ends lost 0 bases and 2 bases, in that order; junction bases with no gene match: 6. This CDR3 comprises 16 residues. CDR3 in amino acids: CASSYSGAGGTYEQYF. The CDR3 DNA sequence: TGTGCCAGCAGTTACTCGGGCGCGGGAGGAACCTACGAGCAGTACTTC.